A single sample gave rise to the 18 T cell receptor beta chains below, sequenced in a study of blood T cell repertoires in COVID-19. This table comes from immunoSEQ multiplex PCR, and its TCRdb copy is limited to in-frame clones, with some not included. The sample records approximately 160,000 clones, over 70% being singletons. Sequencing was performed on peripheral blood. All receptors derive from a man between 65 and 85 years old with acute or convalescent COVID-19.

CDR3 DNA: TGTGCCAGCAGGACAGTTTATAGCAATCAGCCCCAGCATTTT. Its translation is CASRTVYSNQPQHF. V usage is TRBV9 and J usage is TRBJ1-5, with a weak D call TRBD1 (5 bases). Germline-derived CDR1 and CDR2 are SGDLS and YYNGEE. Trimming cost V 5 bases and J 0 bases, with 9 bases left between them. This CDR3 has 14 amino acids.

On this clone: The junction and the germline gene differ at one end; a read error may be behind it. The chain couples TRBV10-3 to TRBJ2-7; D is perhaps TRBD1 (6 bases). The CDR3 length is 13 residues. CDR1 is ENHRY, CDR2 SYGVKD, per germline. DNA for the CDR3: TGTGCCATCACCCGGGACACTTCCTACGGGCAGTACTTC. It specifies CAITRDTSYGQYF.

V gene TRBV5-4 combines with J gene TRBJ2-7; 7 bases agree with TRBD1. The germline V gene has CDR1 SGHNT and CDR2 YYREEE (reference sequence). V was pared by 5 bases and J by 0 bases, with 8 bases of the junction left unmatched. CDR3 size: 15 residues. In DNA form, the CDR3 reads TGTGCCAGCAGTTCTCGGGACAGTTACTCCTACGAGCAGTACTTC. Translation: CASSSRDSYSYEQYF.

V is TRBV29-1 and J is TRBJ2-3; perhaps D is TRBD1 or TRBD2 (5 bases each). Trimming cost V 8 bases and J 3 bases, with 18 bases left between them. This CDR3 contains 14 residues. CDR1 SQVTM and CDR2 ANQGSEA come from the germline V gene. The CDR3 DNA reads TGCAGCTCGGGGCCCAGGATGTGGACAGATACGCAGTATTTT. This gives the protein CSSGPRMWTDTQYF.

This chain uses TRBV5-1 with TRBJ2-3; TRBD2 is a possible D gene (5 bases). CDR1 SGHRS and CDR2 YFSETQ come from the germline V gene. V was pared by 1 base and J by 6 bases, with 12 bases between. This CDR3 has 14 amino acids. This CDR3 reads CASSLLGSRDTQYF. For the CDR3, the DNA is TGCGCCAGCAGCTTGCTAGGGAGCCGCGATACGCAGTATTTT.

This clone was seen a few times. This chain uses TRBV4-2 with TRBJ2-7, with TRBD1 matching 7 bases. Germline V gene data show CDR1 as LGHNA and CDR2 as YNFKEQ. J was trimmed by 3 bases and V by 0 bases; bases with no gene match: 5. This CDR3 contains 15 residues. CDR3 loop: CASSQDPRGIYEQYF. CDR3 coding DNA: TGTGCCAGCAGCCAAGATCCCAGGGGGATCTACGAGCAGTACTTC.

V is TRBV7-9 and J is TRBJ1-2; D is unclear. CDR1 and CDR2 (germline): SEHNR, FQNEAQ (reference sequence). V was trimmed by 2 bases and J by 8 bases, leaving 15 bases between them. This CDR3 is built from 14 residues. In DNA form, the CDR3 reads TGTGCCAGCAGCTTAATGGAACAGATAGAAGGCTACACCTTC. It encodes CASSLMEQIEGYTF.

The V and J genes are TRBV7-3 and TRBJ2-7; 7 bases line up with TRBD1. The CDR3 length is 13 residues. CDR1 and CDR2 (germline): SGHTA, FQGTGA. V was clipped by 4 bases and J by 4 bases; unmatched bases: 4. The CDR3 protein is CASSSTGVYEQYF. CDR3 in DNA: TGTGCCAGCAGCTCTACAGGGGTGTACGAGCAGTACTTC.

CDR3 region: CASSLRAGSGNTIYF. The CDR3 DNA sequence: TGTGCCAGCAGCCTAAGGGCAGGGTCTGGAAACACCATATATTTT. The chain is built from TRBV13 and TRBJ1-3; possible D gene TRBD1, 5 bases. Germline V lookup: CDR1 PRHDT, CDR2 FYEKMQ (reference sequence). V lost 5 bases, J lost 1 base, and 12 bases lay in between. CDR3 length: 15 amino acids.

This chain's CDR3 is CASSQGAGTGNSPLHF. The CDR3 DNA reads TGTGCCAGCAGCCAAGGAGCGGGGACGGGGAATTCACCCCTCCACTTT. V gene TRBV4-2 combines with J gene TRBJ1-6, with D possibly matching TRBD1 (5 bases). The CDR3 consists of 16 residues. V gave up 1 base and J gave up 7 bases, with 14 bases separating them. Germline V gene lookup returns CDR1 LGHNA and CDR2 YNFKEQ.

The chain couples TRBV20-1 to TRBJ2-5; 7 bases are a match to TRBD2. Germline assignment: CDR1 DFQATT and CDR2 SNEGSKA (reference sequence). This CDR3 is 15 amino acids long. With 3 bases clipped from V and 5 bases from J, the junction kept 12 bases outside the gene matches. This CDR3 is CSASSRAGSMETQYF. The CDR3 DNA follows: TGCAGTGCTAGTTCGAGAGCGGGATCGATGGAGACCCAGTACTTC.

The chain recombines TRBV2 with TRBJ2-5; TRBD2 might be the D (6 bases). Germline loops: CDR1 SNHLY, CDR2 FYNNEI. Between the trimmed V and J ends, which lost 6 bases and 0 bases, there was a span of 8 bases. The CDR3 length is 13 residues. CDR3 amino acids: CASSGGNQETQYF. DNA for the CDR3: TGTGCCAGCAGCGGGGGAAACCAAGAGACCCAGTACTTC. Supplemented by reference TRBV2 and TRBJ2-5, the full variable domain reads EPEVTQTPSHQVTQMGQEVILRCVPISNHLYFYWYRQILGQKVEFLVSFYNNEISEKSEIFDDQFSVERPDGSNFTLKIRSTKLEDSAMYFCASSGGNQETQYFGPGTRLLVL.

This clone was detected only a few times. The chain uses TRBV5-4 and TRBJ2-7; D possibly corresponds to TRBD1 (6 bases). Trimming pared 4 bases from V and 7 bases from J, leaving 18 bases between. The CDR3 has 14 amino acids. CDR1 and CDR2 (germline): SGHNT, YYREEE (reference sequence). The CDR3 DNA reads TGTGCCAGCAGCCCCGACAGGTTTGGGGGTGAGCAGTACTTC. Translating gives CASSPDRFGGEQYF.

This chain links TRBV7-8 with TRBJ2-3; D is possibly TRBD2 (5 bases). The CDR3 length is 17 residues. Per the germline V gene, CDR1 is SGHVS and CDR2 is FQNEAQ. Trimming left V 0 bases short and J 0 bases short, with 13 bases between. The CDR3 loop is CASSLAVYGGSTDTQYF. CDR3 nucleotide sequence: TGTGCCAGCAGCTTAGCGGTTTATGGCGGGAGCACAGATACGCAGTATTTT.

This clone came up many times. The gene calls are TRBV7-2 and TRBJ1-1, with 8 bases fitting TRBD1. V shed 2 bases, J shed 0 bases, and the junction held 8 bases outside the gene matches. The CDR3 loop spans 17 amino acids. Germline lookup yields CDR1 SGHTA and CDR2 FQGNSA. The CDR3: CASSLSGRGPLNTEAFF. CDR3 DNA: TGTGCCAGCAGCTTAAGTGGCAGGGGGCCACTGAACACTGAAGCTTTCTTT.

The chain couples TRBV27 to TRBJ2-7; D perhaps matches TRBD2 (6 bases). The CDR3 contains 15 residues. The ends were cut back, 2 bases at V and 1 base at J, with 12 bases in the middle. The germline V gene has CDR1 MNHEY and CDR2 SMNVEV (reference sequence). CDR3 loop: CASSLRDLASYEQYF. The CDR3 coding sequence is TGTGCCAGCAGTTTACGGGACTTAGCTTCCTACGAGCAGTACTTC.

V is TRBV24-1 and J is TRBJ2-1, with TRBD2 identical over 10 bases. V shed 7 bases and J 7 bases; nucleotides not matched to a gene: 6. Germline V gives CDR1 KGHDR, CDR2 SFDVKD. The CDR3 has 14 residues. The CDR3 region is CATSPGLAVNEQFF. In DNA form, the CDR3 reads TGTGCCACCAGCCCCGGACTAGCGGTAAATGAGCAGTTCTTC.

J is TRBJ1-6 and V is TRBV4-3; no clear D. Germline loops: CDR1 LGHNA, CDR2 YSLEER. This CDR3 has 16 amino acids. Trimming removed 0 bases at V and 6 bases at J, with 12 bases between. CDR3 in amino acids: CASSQDGRAFNSPLHF. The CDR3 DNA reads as TGCGCCAGCAGCCAAGACGGGAGGGCGTTTAATTCACCCCTCCACTTT.